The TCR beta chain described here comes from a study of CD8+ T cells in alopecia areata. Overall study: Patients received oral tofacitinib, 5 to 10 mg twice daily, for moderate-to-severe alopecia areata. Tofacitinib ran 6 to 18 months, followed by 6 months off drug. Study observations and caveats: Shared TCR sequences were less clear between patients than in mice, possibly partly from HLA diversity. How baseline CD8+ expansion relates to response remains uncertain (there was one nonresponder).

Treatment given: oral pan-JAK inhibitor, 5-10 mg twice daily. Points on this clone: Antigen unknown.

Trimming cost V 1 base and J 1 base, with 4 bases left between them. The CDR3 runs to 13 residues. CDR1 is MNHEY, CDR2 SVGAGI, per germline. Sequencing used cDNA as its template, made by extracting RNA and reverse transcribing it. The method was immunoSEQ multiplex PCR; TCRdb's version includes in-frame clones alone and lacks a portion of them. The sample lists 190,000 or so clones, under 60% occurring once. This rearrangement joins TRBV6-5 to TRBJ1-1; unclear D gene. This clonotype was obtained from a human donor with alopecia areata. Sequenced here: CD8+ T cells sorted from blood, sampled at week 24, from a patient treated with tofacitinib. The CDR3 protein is CASSYWENTEAFF. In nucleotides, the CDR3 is TGTGCCAGCAGTTACTGGGAGAACACTGAAGCTTTCTTT.